The present T cell receptor (beta chain) was sequenced within a study of sequential checkpoint blockade in melanoma. Trimming removed 6 bases from V and 4 bases from J, with 13 bases in between. Germline CDR1 and CDR2: MNHEY and SVGAGI. This CDR3 is 14 amino acids long. As for treatment: randomized to nivolumab then ipilimumab (arm A) or the reverse (arm B). Patients had received no earlier DNA-damaging chemotherapy. The data were produced by immunoSEQ multiplex PCR, yet TCRdb's version contains in-frame clones alone and is incomplete. In the table there are roughly 13,000 clones, 52% of which are singletons.

J is TRBJ2-1 and V is TRBV6-5; D is possibly TRBD1 (7 bases). The sequencing used CD8+ T cells sorted from blood (inferred from file names), collected from a patient given nivolumab and ipilimumab in sequence. This sequence originates from a human donor with melanoma. The CDR3 sequence: CASSPTGRYNEQFF. CDR3 DNA sequence: TGTGCCAGCAGCCCGACAGGGAGGTACAATGAGCAGTTCTTC.